Listed here are 25 T cell receptor beta chains from one sample, sequenced in a study of human T cells and chemical hapten exposure. Each CDR3 protein gets one entry after TCRdb re-called the RACE reads with MiXCR. There are 110,000 to 150,000 distinct CDR3 sequences in the sample; roughly 10% occur only once, and more than 1.1% lies in the top ten. Sample time point: patch test 2, 6 weeks after DPC sensitization. Treatment denoted: therapeutic diphenylcyclopropenone sensitization with weekly scalp DPC. Sample: whole blood, taken in connection with sensitization to the hapten diphenylcyclopropenone (DPC). The origin of the receptors is a woman between 45 and 65 years old with alopecia areata. Some clones in this sample may be carry-over from other donors' samples.

This clonotype was counted at least ten times. The chain combines TRBV7-8 with TRBJ2-1, with 9 positions matching TRBD2. This CDR3 is 14 amino acids long. V dropped 0 bases and J dropped 10; count of bases not matched to a gene: 4. Germline lookup yields CDR1 SGHVS and CDR2 FQNEAQ. The CDR3 sequence is CASSLASGSREQFF. For the CDR3, the DNA is TGTGCCAGCAGCTTAGCTAGCGGGAGCCGAGAGCAGTTCTTC.

To note about this clonotype: One end of the junction does not line up with germline, which may come from a read error. The V call is TRBV20-1, the J call TRBJ2-1, with 11 bases that match TRBD2. CDR1 is DFQATT, CDR2 SNEGSKA, per germline (reference sequence). This CDR3 contains 17 residues. CDR3 protein: CSSRRTSGFQGRGEQFF. CDR3 bases: TGCAGTTCTAGGAGGACTAGCGGGTTTCAGGGGCGCGGTGAGCAGTTCTTC.

This clonotype was seen only a few times. The chain has TRBV3-1 and TRBJ2-3, with D perhaps matching TRBD2 (5 bases). This CDR3 has 16 amino acids. V lost 4 bases and J lost 0, with 14 bases in between. Germline CDR1 reads LGHDT; CDR2 reads YNNKEL (reference sequence). The CDR3 region is CASSPATTISTDTQYF. The CDR3 nucleotides are TGTGCCAGCAGCCCCGCGACTACAATTAGCACAGATACGCAGTATTTT.

The genes are TRBV20-1 and TRBJ1-1, with D tentatively TRBD1 (5 bases). This CDR3 has 15 residues. V was pared by 2 bases and J by 5 bases, with 18 bases between. Germline assignment: CDR1 DFQATT and CDR2 SNEGSKA (reference sequence). The CDR3 sequence is CSARTGTSEGTEAFF. CDR3 coding DNA: TGCAGTGCTAGAACCGGGACCTCGGAGGGGACTGAAGCTTTCTTT.

This clonotype was seen many times. The rearrangement joins TRBV4-1 to TRBJ1-4; 8 bases line up with TRBD1. The V gene's germline CDR1 is MGHRA and CDR2 YSYEKL. Losses at the gene ends were 8 bases for V and 0 bases for J; bases not matched to a gene: 11. The CDR3 totals 17 residues. The CDR3: CASGSTGAIATNEKLFF. CDR3 nucleotide sequence: TGCGCCAGCGGGTCGACAGGGGCTATTGCAACTAATGAAAAACTGTTTTTT.

This clonotype was seen more than once but under ten times. The chain combines TRBV29-1 with TRBJ2-5, with no clear D. Trimming shortened V by 4 bases and J by 6 bases, and 6 bases separated the two germline ends. This CDR3 has 10 amino acids. Germline CDR1 and CDR2: SQVTM and ANQGSEA. CDR3 sequence: CSVATQTQYF. DNA for the CDR3: TGCAGCGTTGCTACACAGACCCAGTACTTC. The entire variable domain, with the rest obtained from reference TRBV29-1 and TRBJ2-5, is as follows: SAVISQKPSRDICQRGTSLTIQCQVDSQVTMMFWYRQQPGQSLTLIATANQGSEATYESGFVIDKFPISRPNLTFSTLTVSNMSPEDSSIYLCSVATQTQYFGPGTRLLVL.

The chain is built from TRBV11-2 and TRBJ1-4; no clear D gene. The V gene lost 3 bases and the J gene lost 7 bases, with 9 bases spanning the gap. Germline values: CDR1 SGHAT, CDR2 FQNNGV. The CDR3 has 13 residues. CDR3 protein: CASSFGGGEKLFF. The DNA for the CDR3 is TGTGCCAGCAGCTTCGGAGGTGGTGAAAAACTGTTTTTT.

The chain combines TRBV18 with TRBJ1-6, with D hard to call. The CDR3 length is 14 residues. CDR1 and CDR2 (germline): KGHSH, LQKENI. Trimming removed 6 bases at V and 7 bases at J, with 13 bases between. CDR3 sequence: CASSTGQPNSPLHF. The CDR3 nucleotides read TGTGCCAGCTCGACGGGCCAGCCCAATTCACCCCTCCACTTT.

The chain is built from TRBV29-1 and TRBJ2-1; the match to TRBD2 covers 9 bases. The V and J ends lost 4 bases and 4 bases, in that order; junction bases with no gene match: 5. The CDR3 covers 14 residues. CDR1 and CDR2 from the germline V gene are SQVTM and ANQGSEA. The DNA for the CDR3 is TGCAGCGTTGCTATTAGCGGGAGATACAATGAGCAGTTCTTC. Its protein is CSVAISGRYNEQFF.

In DNA, the CDR3 is TGTGCCAGCATCGAGGGAGGGGCCAACGTCCTGACTTTC. Protein: CASIEGGANVLTF. The V and J genes are TRBV12-3 or TRBV12-4 and TRBJ2-6; TRBD2 might be the D (5 bases). The CDR3 loop spans 13 amino acids. The V gene lost 7 bases and the J gene lost 4 bases, with 8 bases spanning the gap.

This clonotype was counted at least ten times. The chain recombines TRBV18 with TRBJ2-5, with D possibly matching TRBD2 (5 bases). The germline V and J ends were trimmed by 4 bases and 5 bases, with 14 bases remaining between them. The CDR3 is 14 residues long. Germline CDR1 and CDR2: KGHSH and LQKENI. DNA of the CDR3: TGTGCCAGCTCACGGAACAAGGGCGGGGAGACCCAGTACTTC. Residues: CASSRNKGGETQYF.

This chain uses TRBV9 with TRBJ2-3; no definite D call. Germline CDR1 reads SGDLS; CDR2 reads YYNGEE. V lost 2 bases and J 3 bases, leaving 7 bases between the germline ends. This CDR3 contains 13 residues. The CDR3 DNA follows: TGTGCCAGCAGCGTCCCCTCGACAGATACGCAGTATTTT. It translates to CASSVPSTDTQYF.

In its sample, this clonotype was seen a few times. The chain recombines TRBV4-3 with TRBJ2-7; 9 bases are a match to TRBD1. Trimming cost V 0 bases and J 6 bases; bases outside gene matches: 6. The CDR3 runs 15 residues. Per germline, CDR1 LGHNA and CDR2 YSLEER. The CDR3 sequence: CASSQELQGASEQYF. CDR3 in DNA: TGCGCCAGCAGCCAAGAACTACAGGGGGCGAGCGAGCAGTACTTC.

V and J are TRBV29-1 and TRBJ1-2, with 7 positions matching TRBD1. J was trimmed by 0 bases and V by 7 bases; bases with no gene match: 2. The CDR3 is made up of 12 amino acids. The germline V gene has CDR1 SQVTM and CDR2 ANQGSEA. The CDR3 sequence: CSEGTANYGYTF. The CDR3 nucleotides are TGCAGCGAAGGGACAGCTAACTATGGCTACACCTTC.

This clonotype showed up many times. Written as DNA, the CDR3 is TGTGCCAGCAGCCCAGGACTAGCGGGAGGCCTCTGGGAGACCCAGTACTTC. Amino acid sequence: CASSPGLAGGLWETQYF. V and J are TRBV11-2 and TRBJ2-5, with TRBD2 matching over 14 bases. The V gene end was trimmed by 5 bases and the J gene end by 5 bases; junction bases not matched to a gene: 10. CDR3 length equals 17 residues. Germline values: CDR1 SGHAT, CDR2 FQNNGV.

This clonotype was recorded at least ten times. V and J are TRBV11-2 and TRBJ1-2; D is possibly TRBD1 (6 bases). Germline V CDR1 and CDR2: SGHAT, FQNNGV. The CDR3 is 13 amino acids. V shed 5 bases and J shed 4 bases, with 11 bases lying between them. The CDR3 DNA reads as TGTGCCAGCAGCCCGGACAGAACCTATGGCTACACCTTC. Translated: CASSPDRTYGYTF.

This clonotype was counted a few times. The V call is TRBV21-1, the J call TRBJ2-7; the table assigns TRBD1, which was not confirmed against the DNA. TRBV21-1 is tagged as a pseudogene. The CDR3 is 13 residues long. CDR3 DNA: TGTGCCAGCAGCAAAAGGGCGAAGGACGGGGAGTACTTC. Its translation: CASSKRAKDGEYF.

This clonotype was seen only a few times. The V call is TRBV6-2 or TRBV6-3, the J call TRBJ1-1, with D hard to call. The germline gives CDR1 MNHEY, CDR2 SVGEGT. The V and J ends lost 4 bases and 4 bases respectively, with 4 bases between them. The CDR3 length is 11 residues. Here the CDR3 reads CASSLGTEAFF. The CDR3 DNA follows: TGTGCCAGCAGTTTGGGCACTGAAGCTTTCTTT.

This chain links TRBV6-5 with TRBJ1-6; D uncertain. Looked up from germline, CDR1 is MNHEY and CDR2 is SVGAGI. With 0 bases removed from V and 5 bases from J, the gap between germline ends came to 8 bases. The CDR3 covers 15 residues. CDR3 sequence (DNA): TGTGCCAGCAGTTACTCGCCCCAGAATAATTCACCCCTCCACTTT. Translated: CASSYSPQNNSPLHF.

Only a few counts were recorded for this clonotype. The CDR3 loop is CASSFSSSSNTGELFF. Here the CDR3 DNA reads TGCGCCAGCAGCTTTTCATCCTCATCAAACACCGGGGAGCTGTTTTTT. The chain has TRBV5-1 and TRBJ2-2; unclear D gene. Germline V CDR1 and CDR2: SGHRS, YFSETQ. The CDR3 spans 16 residues. Trimming cost V 2 bases and J 2 bases, with 13 bases left between them. Full variable domain (missing parts from reference TRBV5-1 and TRBJ2-2): KAGVTQTPRYLIKTRGQQVTLSCSPISGHRSVSWYQQTPGQGLQFLFEYFSETQRNKGNFPGRFSGRQFSNSRSEMNVSTLELGDSALYLCASSFSSSSNTGELFFGEGSRLTVL.

This clonotype was recorded a few times. The rearrangement joins TRBV19 to TRBJ2-1, with 11 positions matching TRBD1. V lost 1 base and J lost 5; bases outside the gene matches: 4. Germline V lookup: CDR1 LNHDA, CDR2 SQIVND (reference sequence). This CDR3 is built from 16 residues. CDR3 sequence (DNA): TGTGCCAGTAGTATAGGTGGACAGGGGGCGCACAATGAGCAGTTCTTC. This translates into CASSIGGQGAHNEQFF.

The V gene is TRBV24-1, the J gene TRBJ2-7; 8 nucleotides line up with TRBD1. CDR3 length: 15 residues. Germline-derived CDR1 and CDR2 are KGHDR and SFDVKD. V gave up 2 bases and J gave up 5 bases; unmatched junction bases: 7. CDR3 in DNA: TGTGCCACCAGTGATTGGACAGGGATAAGGGACGAGCAGTACTTC. As protein: CATSDWTGIRDEQYF.

V is TRBV27 and J is TRBJ1-5; TRBD1 matches at 9 bases. This CDR3 spans 14 amino acids. Losses at the gene ends were 2 bases for V and 9 bases for J; bases not matched to a gene: 5. The germline V gene encodes CDR1 MNHEY and CDR2 SMNVEV (reference sequence). The DNA for the CDR3 is TGTGCCAGCAGTTTAGGACAGGGGATCGGGCCCCAGCATTTT. It encodes CASSLGQGIGPQHF.

This clonotype has ten or more counts. The rearrangement joins TRBV27 to TRBJ1-2; TRBD1 is a possible D gene (6 bases). The V end lost 3 bases, the J end lost 0 bases, and 17 bases lay between the germline ends. Germline lookup yields CDR1 MNHEY and CDR2 SMNVEV (reference sequence). This CDR3 contains 17 residues. The CDR3 sequence: CASSFISDRTTNYGYTF. In DNA form, the CDR3 reads TGTGCCAGCAGTTTCATCTCTGACAGGACAACTAACTATGGCTACACCTTC.

The table lists this clonotype with many counts. The genes are TRBV6-1 and TRBJ1-1; 7 bases line up with TRBD1. V was pared by 6 bases and J by 7 bases, with 11 bases of the junction left unmatched. CDR1 is MNHNS and CDR2 is SASEGT in the germline V gene. The CDR3 is made up of 14 amino acids. CDR3 bases: TGTGCCAGCAGCCCCGGGACAGTGGGAGTTGAAGCTTTCTTT. This encodes CASSPGTVGVEAFF.